The entry below gives a single T cell receptor beta chain sequence along with its context. Its antigen is still unknown. The source of the sample is a study of CXCR3-negative and CXCR3-positive naive CD8 T cells. Germline CDR1 SQVTM, CDR2 ANQGSEA. The CDR3 runs 14 residues. Study-wide results and limits: From TRB CDR3 properties, TCR strength was inferred; surface CD5 did not differ between naive subsets. The study found CXCR3 expression partially decreased after cryopreservation and ran most assays on fresh PBMCs. CXCR3-negative naive cells had less hydrophobic TRB CDR3s than did CXCR3-positive naive cells. Memory CD8+ T cell repertoires were far less diverse than both naive subsets.

Those CD8+ T cells considered naive were CD45RO-CCR7+CD27+CD95-. Each TRB cDNA library was prepared by 5' RACE (with UMI labels). TCRdb reprocessed the 5' RACE reads, keeping one entry per CDR3 protein, no DNA. Across tens of thousands of distinct CDR3 sequences, the top ten clones capture less than 0.6% of the sample. This TCR derives from a human donor in good health. Some clones in this sample may be carry-over from other donors' samples. The rearrangement joins TRBV29-1 to TRBJ2-1; TCRdb proposes TRBD2, but this gene call is untestable without DNA. What was sequenced was naive CXCR3+ CD8+ T cells from blood. Specified subset: CD45RO-CCR7+CD27+CD95- naive CD8+ T cells expressing CXCR3 (TNR3+). Here the CDR3 reads CSVVGSGRGDEQFF.